This T cell receptor (beta chain) was captured by sequencing in a study of human T cells and chemical hapten exposure. TCRdb reprocessed the RACE reads via MiXCR and lists one record per CDR3 protein. The repertoire includes roughly 90,000 distinct CDR3 sequences, about 11% of them detected once, and around 1% sits in the top ten. This clonotype was seen repeatedly, ten times or more. CDR1 and CDR2 (germline): SGHTA, FQGNSA. This CDR3 comprises 14 residues. V was pared by 0 bases and J by 4 bases, with 3 bases of the junction left unmatched. As to time point: patch test 3, about 24 weeks after DPC sensitization. Treatment indicated: therapeutic diphenylcyclopropenone sensitization with weekly scalp DPC.

V and J are TRBV7-2 and TRBJ2-7; 7 nucleotides agree with TRBD1. Sequencing was performed on whole blood, taken in connection with sensitization to the hapten diphenylcyclopropenone (DPC). This TCR was sampled from a woman in her twenties or thirties with alopecia areata. Some clones in this sample may be carry-over from other donors' samples. The CDR3 sequence: CASSLALGQYEQYF. The CDR3 coding sequence is TGTGCCAGCAGCTTAGCGCTGGGACAGTACGAGCAGTACTTC.